This entry features one TCR beta chain sequence. The repertoire was sequenced with immunoSEQ multiplex PCR; TCRdb's copy has only in-frame clones and lacks some. The sample contains approximately 110,000 clones, roughly 87% of which appear only once. The CDR3 runs 15 residues. Germline CDR1 and CDR2: LGHNA and YSLEER. After removal of 4 bases from V and 4 bases from J, the junction contained 5 bases not matched to a gene. This entry belongs to a study of T cell responses to AZD1222 COVID-19 vaccine. This TCR came from an adult in good health. Sample: peripheral blood, taken on day 0 of AZD1222 vaccination. V is TRBV4-3 and J is TRBJ1-2, with 11 bases fitting TRBD1. CDR3 amino acids: CASSLSGQGVYGYTF. CDR3 in DNA: TGCGCCAGCAGCCTGTCGGGACAGGGGGTCTATGGCTACACCTTC.